The clone carrying this T cell receptor (beta chain) was observed a few times. Its antigen is as yet unknown. Repertoires were generated with immunoSEQ multiplex PCR, while TCRdb's copy carries only in-frame clones and drops some. The table has some 58,000 clones, about 90% seen once. V lost 0 bases and J 6 bases, leaving 15 bases between the germline ends. Germline lookup yields CDR1 SGHVS and CDR2 FQNEAQ. The CDR3 totals 16 residues. These data come from a study of T cell responses to AZD1222 COVID-19 vaccine. The wider study: The study pooled second doses at about 4 or about 12 weeks.

Findings and caveats of the study: At 160-218 and 743-854, vaccine-associated CD4 TCRs were dominant, and they spanned spike.

This clonotype originated in an adult in good health. The V call is TRBV7-8, the J call TRBJ2-1; D could derive from TRBD1 or TRBD2 (6 bases each). Sequencing used peripheral blood, obtained on day 0 of AZD1222 vaccination. CDR3 nucleotide sequence: TGTGCCAGCAGCTTAGCGAGGACAGTGGGGGGCAATGAGCAGTTCTTC. Translated, it gives CASSLARTVGGNEQFF.